A selection of T cell receptor beta chains follows, all from one sample in a study of control samples from healthy donors and cancer patients. Produced via immunoSEQ multiplex PCR; TCRdb's table is partial and in-frame only. The sample records about 110,000 clones, roughly 79% being singletons. The sample taken for sequencing was blood. The origin of the receptors is a man aged 18 to 35 in good health. Each CDR3 is given with its conserved first and last residue. The order of the fields is V gene, J gene, D gene, clone size, CDR3 protein, CDR3 DNA. A D gene is named only where the DNA matches it firmly. Only some rows state a clone size, as once, few, many or a class for expanded clones.

TRBV2,TRBJ2-5,.,.,CASLRGSRETQYF,TGTGCCAGCCTACGTGGTAGCCGGGAGACCCAGTACTTC
TRBV30,TRBJ1-6,TRBD1,.,CAWNVRGGLSNSPLHF,TGTGCCTGGAACGTTCGAGGGGGCTTGAGTAATTCACCCCTCCACTTT
TRBV4-2,TRBJ1-2,.,.,CASSHGSDEGYTF,TGTGCCAGCAGCCACGGCTCGGATGAGGGCTACACCTTC
TRBV4-1,TRBJ1-2,.,.,CASSQDGNRPWGYTF,TGCGCCAGCAGCCAAGATGGTAACCGGCCTTGGGGCTACACCTTC
TRBV9,TRBJ1-6,.,.,CASNPATGSPLHF,TGTGCCAGCAACCCAGCCACGGGTTCACCCCTCCACTTT
TRBV9,TRBJ1-6,TRBD1,.,CASSVAGQQNSPLHF,TGTGCCAGCAGCGTAGCGGGACAGCAAAATTCACCCCTCCACTTT
TRBV5-1,TRBJ1-6,TRBD1,few,CASSLEGTGTSPLHF,TGCGCCAGCAGCTTGGAAGGGACAGGGACTTCACCCCTCCACTTT
TRBV9,TRBJ1-2,.,.,CASSDLGVGSYGYTF,TGTGCCAGCAGCGACCTAGGGGTGGGGTCCTATGGCTACACCTTC
TRBV7-2,TRBJ1-6,TRBD1,.,CASSLDTGGSPLHF,TGTGCCAGCAGCTTAGACACAGGGGGTTCACCCCTCCACTTT
TRBV15,TRBJ2-1,.,.,CATSRIKQGNEQFF,TGTGCCACCAGCAGAATAAAACAGGGCAATGAGCAGTTCTTC
TRBV25-1,TRBJ2-2,.,.,CASSYPGQANTGELFF,TGTGCCAGCAGCTACCCCGGACAAGCGAACACCGGGGAGCTGTTTTTT
TRBV11-3,TRBJ2-1,TRBD2,few,CASSSNWRGDNEQFF,TGTGCCAGCAGCTCGAATTGGCGGGGGGACAATGAGCAGTTCTTC
TRBV12-3/TRBV12-4,TRBJ1-6,.,.,CASSYGRGSPLHF,TGTGCCAGCAGTTATGGACGGGGATCACCCCTCCACTTT
TRBV11-2,TRBJ2-7,.,.,CASSLESAAPPHGEQYF,TGTGCCAGCAGCTTAGAGTCCGCGGCACCCCCTCACGGCGAGCAGTACTTC
TRBV6-5,TRBJ1-6,.,.,CASSYVDSPLHF,TGTGCCAGCAGTTACGTGGATTCACCCCTCCACTTT
TRBV19,TRBJ2-2,TRBD2,.,CASRAEAGANTGELFF,TGTGCCAGTAGGGCTGAGGCGGGGGCGAACACCGGGGAGCTGTTTTTT
TRBV27,TRBJ1-1,.,.,CASSLSGGSEAFF,TGTGCCAGCAGTTTATCAGGGGGATCAGAAGCTTTCTTT
TRBV11-2,TRBJ1-6,.,once,CASSPGPYNSPLHF,TGTGCCAGCAGCCCGGGCCCCTATAATTCACCCCTCCACTTT
TRBV28,TRBJ2-3,TRBD2,.,CASSLASGLYTDTQYF,TGTGCCAGCAGTTTAGCTAGCGGGTTATACACAGATACGCAGTATTTT
TRBV5-1,TRBJ2-5,.,.,CASSAGTGEETQYF,TGCGCCAGCAGCGCTGGGACGGGTGAAGAGACCCAGTACTTC
TRBV7-9,TRBJ1-6,.,.,CASSLSAVYSPLHF,TGTGCCAGCAGCTTATCCGCGGTCTATTCACCCCTCCACTTT
TRBV28,TRBJ1-2,.,.,CASSFDQGPYYGYTF,TGTGCCAGCAGTTTCGATCAGGGTCCGTACTATGGCTACACCTTC
TRBV10-3,TRBJ2-1,TRBD2,.,CAISVGLAGGNNEQFF,TGTGCCATCAGTGTCGGACTAGCGGGGGGTAACAATGAGCAGTTCTTC
TRBV19,TRBJ2-6,.,few,CASSPSGRSSGANVLTF,TGTGCCAGTAGTCCCTCCGGACGTAGCTCTGGGGCCAACGTCCTGACTTTC
TRBV7-7,TRBJ2-5,TRBD1,.,CASSSGTGGAGLTQYF,TGTGCCAGCAGCTCGGGGACAGGGGGCGCAGGTTTGACCCAGTACTTC
TRBV29-1,TRBJ2-1,TRBD1,once,CSVGQGLDNEQFF,TGCAGCGTTGGACAGGGTTTGGACAATGAGCAGTTCTTC
TRBV6-6,TRBJ2-5,TRBD2,once,CASSDSGGGKTQYF,TGTGCCAGCAGTGATAGCGGGGGGGGCAAGACCCAGTACTTC
TRBV5-1,TRBJ2-5,.,.,CASSLAGPPSQETQYF,TGCGCCAGCAGCTTGGCCGGGCCCCCTTCCCAAGAGACCCAGTACTTC
TRBV6-5,TRBJ1-4,TRBD1,.,CASSYRGQGGNEKLFF,TGTGCCAGCAGTTACAGGGGACAGGGGGGAAATGAAAAACTGTTTTTT
TRBV5-1,TRBJ2-7,TRBD2,once,CASSLSSGGGNSYEQYF,TGCGCCAGCAGCTTGAGTTCGGGCGGGGGGAACTCCTACGAGCAGTACTTC
TRBV11-2,TRBJ1-4,TRBD1,.,CASGGGLNEKLFF,TGTGCCAGCGGAGGGGGCCTTAATGAAAAACTGTTTTTT
TRBV5-8,TRBJ1-3,.,.,CASSTTPGRRASSGNTIYF,TGTGCCAGCAGCACAACCCCGGGGCGACGGGCCAGCTCTGGAAACACCATATATTTT
TRBV4-3,TRBJ1-1,.,.,CASSQDPFRDTEAFF,TGCGCCAGCAGCCAAGACCCCTTTAGAGACACTGAAGCTTTCTTT
TRBV3-1/TRBV3-2,TRBJ2-7,.,.,CASSPRGRGIYEQYF,TGTGCCAGCAGCCCGCGGGGCAGGGGAATTTACGAGCAGTACTTC
TRBV6-1,TRBJ1-6,.,.,CASSDWRGSNSPLHF,TGTGCCAGCAGTGATTGGCGGGGAAGTAATTCACCCCTCCACTTT
TRBV27,TRBJ1-4,.,.,CASSSFGAGAVSGKLFF,TGTGCCAGCAGTTCATTCGGCGCGGGGGCCGTTAGTGGAAAACTGTTTTTT
TRBV9,TRBJ2-2,TRBD2,few,CASSVVSGGNGELFF,TGTGCCAGCAGCGTAGTCAGCGGGGGAAACGGGGAGCTGTTTTTT
TRBV7-9,TRBJ1-5,.,.,CASSHTGSNQPQHF,TGTGCCAGCAGCCATACAGGGAGCAATCAGCCCCAGCATTTT
TRBV11-2,TRBJ2-1,TRBD2,.,CASSGIRGGRSNEQFF,TGTGCCAGCAGCGGAATACGGGGGGGCCGGAGCAATGAGCAGTTCTTC
TRBV24-1,TRBJ1-5,.,few,CATSESQGFNQPQHF,TGTGCCACCAGTGAATCACAGGGATTCAATCAGCCCCAGCATTTT
TRBV7-9,TRBJ2-7,.,.,CASSFGQPSYEQYF,TGTGCCAGCAGCTTCGGGCAGCCTTCCTACGAGCAGTACTTC
TRBV10-2,TRBJ1-2,TRBD1,.,CASSEFTGGIRDGYTF,TGCGCCAGCAGTGAGTTCACAGGGGGCATTCGGGATGGCTACACCTTC
TRBV3-1/TRBV3-2,TRBJ1-2,.,.,CASSQDFRTFYGYTF,TGTGCCAGCAGCCAAGATTTTAGGACGTTCTATGGCTACACCTTC
TRBV5-4,TRBJ1-2,.,.,CASSLDGLNYGYTF,TGTGCCAGCAGCTTGGACGGCCTTAACTATGGCTACACCTTC
TRBV6-5,TRBJ2-5,TRBD1,.,CASRGQYQETQYF,TGTGCCAGCAGGGGACAGTACCAAGAGACCCAGTACTTC
TRBV5-1,TRBJ2-7,.,.,CASSPPGGQGGRSYEQYF,TGCGCCAGCAGCCCCCCTGGGGGCCAGGGGGGTCGGTCCTACGAGCAGTACTTC
TRBV7-2,TRBJ2-4,.,.,CASSPQQGGAKNIQYF,TGTGCCAGCAGCCCCCAGCAGGGGGGAGCCAAAAACATTCAGTACTTC
TRBV6-1,TRBJ1-4,.,.,CASSEAYIDSEKLFF,TGTGCCAGCAGTGAAGCGTACATCGACAGTGAAAAACTGTTTTTT
TRBV5-1,TRBJ2-7,.,.,CASSLALGSNEQYF,TGCGCCAGCAGCTTGGCCCTGGGAAGTAACGAGCAGTACTTC
TRBV28,TRBJ2-5,TRBD1,.,CASSLLAGQGQETQYF,TGTGCCAGCAGTTTATTGGCGGGACAGGGGCAAGAGACCCAGTACTTC
TRBV18,TRBJ1-5,TRBD1,.,CASSVTGGSRQPQHF,TGTGCCAGCTCGGTGACAGGGGGCTCGCGACAGCCCCAGCATTTT
TRBV28,TRBJ1-1,.,.,CASSPRTANTEAFF,TGTGCCAGCAGTCCCCGGACAGCGAACACTGAAGCTTTCTTT
TRBV21-1,TRBJ1-1,.,once,CASRADRRRKGTEAFF,TGTGCCAGCAGGGCGGACAGACGGCGAAAGGGCACTGAAGCTTTCTTT